Listed below are T cell receptor beta chains from one sample, sequenced in a study of blood T cell repertoires in COVID-19. The assay was immunoSEQ multiplex PCR, and TCRdb's table has in-frame clones only and misses some. In the table there are a few hundred thousand clones, about 89% of which are singletons. The sample consisted of PBMCs or T cells enriched from blood (not recorded which). The receptor set was obtained from a man in his forties or fifties in a cohort exposed to, infected with or recovered from COVID-19 (not recorded which). The CDR3 runs from the conserved cysteine through the conserved F or W. D genes are given only for firm matches.

d_gene: TRBD1; v_gene: TRBV18; CDR3aa: CASSPAGTGYQPQHF
d_gene: TRBD2; v_gene: TRBV6-4; CDR3aa: CASSVLAGVGEQFF
d_gene: NA; v_gene: TRBV6-5; CDR3aa: CASKLSTGSYEQYF
d_gene: NA; v_gene: TRBV5-6; CDR3aa: CASSLGGTSPYGYTF
d_gene: TRBD1; v_gene: TRBV7-8; CDR3aa: CASSRAPGQGADTQYF
d_gene: NA; v_gene: TRBV7-9; CDR3aa: CASSLDSNNSPLHF
d_gene: NA; v_gene: TRBV28; CDR3aa: CASSFWQTYEQYF
d_gene: TRBD1; v_gene: TRBV3-1/TRBV3-2; CDR3aa: CASSRQGAGEQFF
d_gene: NA; v_gene: TRBV29-1; CDR3aa: CSGKQGNTEAFF
d_gene: TRBD1; v_gene: TRBV18; CDR3aa: CASSRGQVLRTEAFF
d_gene: TRBD2; v_gene: TRBV5-5; CDR3aa: CASSLVYGRETQYF
d_gene: NA; v_gene: TRBV2; CDR3aa: CASSKGWDQPQHF
d_gene: TRBD2; v_gene: TRBV7-6; CDR3aa: CASSISSGRRGRLEETQYF
d_gene: NA; v_gene: TRBV6-5; CDR3aa: CASSYSGLGIYEQYF
d_gene: TRBD1; v_gene: TRBV19; CDR3aa: CASSNNRDRARQPQHF
d_gene: NA; v_gene: TRBV5-5; CDR3aa: CASSLVAGMDNEQFF
d_gene: NA; v_gene: TRBV11-2; CDR3aa: CASSPSWGDEQYF
d_gene: TRBD1; v_gene: TRBV5-1; CDR3aa: CASSYDRVKTEAFF
d_gene: TRBD1; v_gene: TRBV7-2; CDR3aa: CASSASGTANYGYTF
d_gene: TRBD1; v_gene: TRBV2; CDR3aa: CASSGGTGINIQYF
d_gene: TRBD2; v_gene: TRBV10-3; CDR3aa: CAISAGSGSSEQFF
d_gene: TRBD2; v_gene: TRBV5-1; CDR3aa: CASSLISSGPYNEQFF
d_gene: TRBD2; v_gene: TRBV10-3; CDR3aa: CAISEREGRVHEQYF
d_gene: NA; v_gene: TRBV9; CDR3aa: CASSVRELGTDTQYF
d_gene: TRBD2; v_gene: TRBV11-2; CDR3aa: CASSLEASGSPYEQYF
d_gene: NA; v_gene: TRBV18; CDR3aa: CASSDWAGFTGELFF
d_gene: TRBD1; v_gene: TRBV11-2; CDR3aa: CASSSNRGRASYEQYF
d_gene: NA; v_gene: TRBV7-2; CDR3aa: CASSQSYLNTEAFF
d_gene: NA; v_gene: TRBV6-5; CDR3aa: CASAALQASVAEAFF
d_gene: NA; v_gene: TRBV25-1; CDR3aa: CASSAVGELFF
d_gene: NA; v_gene: TRBV28; CDR3aa: CASSLGAMTNYGYTF
d_gene: NA; v_gene: TRBV19; CDR3aa: CASSIRTATGELFF
d_gene: NA; v_gene: TRBV5-4; CDR3aa: CASSRDTQNDGYTF
d_gene: TRBD1; v_gene: TRBV11-2; CDR3aa: CASSLFIGGTLGYTF
d_gene: TRBD2; v_gene: TRBV3-1/TRBV3-2; CDR3aa: CASSQAGAGVRYTGELFF
d_gene: NA; v_gene: TRBV4-1; CDR3aa: CASSQVYRFSGNTIYF
d_gene: TRBD1; v_gene: TRBV7-9; CDR3aa: CASSLVGGTGFGYTF
d_gene: NA; v_gene: TRBV27; CDR3aa: CASRINADKNQPQHF
d_gene: TRBD2; v_gene: TRBV3-1/TRBV3-2; CDR3aa: CASSQASSASGRAYEQYF
d_gene: NA; v_gene: TRBV11-2; CDR3aa: CASSLTPMTGGYTF
d_gene: NA; v_gene: TRBV5-6; CDR3aa: CASSLRGKNTEAFF
d_gene: NA; v_gene: TRBV6-4; CDR3aa: CANTTGIGSPLHF
d_gene: TRBD2; v_gene: TRBV19; CDR3aa: CASSIPGLAGGNTGELFF
d_gene: TRBD1; v_gene: TRBV7-6; CDR3aa: CASSANRGDNQPQHF
d_gene: TRBD2; v_gene: TRBV3-1/TRBV3-2; CDR3aa: CASSQGAGGYNEQFF
d_gene: TRBD1; v_gene: TRBV10-1; CDR3aa: CASSESNRGPEAFF